The 11 T cell receptor beta chains below were found in one sample sequenced in a study of CD8 T cells in Susac syndrome. About 0.45 to 1 ug RNA was reverse transcribed with random hexamers. TCRdb re-called the immunoSEQ multiplex PCR reads through MiXCR, storing one row per CDR3 protein. This sample yields 150,000 to 200,000 distinct CDR3 sequences, of which approximately 94% are seen a single time; 0.085% to 0.095% belongs to the top ten. Sequencing used CD4+ T cells from PBMCs. The receptor source for this set is a human donor with multiple sclerosis.

V gene TRBV9 combines with J gene TRBJ1-2; 9 bases fit TRBD1. The junction had 3 bases not matched to a gene; V was cut back by 3 bases and J by 3 bases. CDR3 length: 14 amino acids. Looked up from germline, CDR1 is SGDLS and CDR2 is YYNGEE. CDR3 sequence reads: CASSATGGDYGYTF. In nucleotides, the CDR3 is TGTGCCAGCAGCGCGACAGGGGGAGACTATGGCTACACCTTC.

J is TRBJ1-5 and V is TRBV20-1; no reliable D call. The germline CDR1 and CDR2 sequences are DFQATT and SNEGSKA (reference sequence). There are 14 residues in the CDR3. Trimming took off 4 bases at V and 7 bases at J, with 17 bases between the two ends. CDR3 sequence (DNA): TGCAGTGCTACCGTCGGGGAGGATCACCAGCCCCAGCATTTT. Protein sequence: CSATVGEDHQPQHF.

V is TRBV18 and J is TRBJ2-7; a possible D gene is TRBD1 (6 bases). In germline, CDR1 is KGHSH, CDR2 LQKENI. The CDR3 spans 15 residues. Trimming left V 1 base short and J 6 bases short, with 16 bases between. CDR3 DNA: TGTGCCAGCTCACCACAACAGGGAAACGGTTTCGAGCAGTACTTC. This translates into CASSPQQGNGFEQYF.

The rearrangement uses TRBV7-9 and TRBJ1-1; D gene ambiguous. V was shortened by 3 bases and J by 3 bases, with 8 bases between the two germline ends. Looked up from germline, CDR1 is SEHNR and CDR2 is FQNEAQ (reference sequence). The CDR3 runs 13 residues. CDR3 sequence: CASSFTLDTEAFF. CDR3 coding DNA: TGTGCCAGCAGCTTCACATTGGACACTGAAGCTTTCTTT. The whole variable domain, filled in from reference TRBV7-9 and TRBJ1-1, reads DTGVSQNPRHKITKRGQNVTFRCDPISEHNRLYWYRQTLGQGPEFLTYFQNEAQLEKSRLLSDRFSAERPKGSFSTLEIQRTEQGDSAMYLCASSFTLDTEAFFGQGTRLTVV.

V gene TRBV6-2 or TRBV6-3 combines with J gene TRBJ1-5; no definite D call. CDR3 length: 16 amino acids. Looked up from germline, CDR1 is MNHEY and CDR2 is SVGEGT. V was trimmed by 0 bases and J by 2 bases, leaving 11 bases between them. The CDR3 loop is CASSYSREGGNQPQHF. CDR3 bases: TGTGCCAGCAGTTACTCTCGTGAAGGCGGCAATCAGCCCCAGCATTTT.

The chain is built from TRBV10-2 and TRBJ2-7; tentatively, D is TRBD1 (6 bases). This CDR3 has 12 residues. V was cut by 5 bases and J by 6 bases, with 11 bases left in between. Germline values: CDR1 WSHSY, CDR2 SAAADI. The CDR3 region is CASSQQGREQYF. CDR3 nucleotides: TGCGCCAGCAGTCAACAGGGTCGCGAGCAGTACTTC.

The chain carries TRBV30 and TRBJ1-4; D might be TRBD1 (6 bases). Trimming removed 3 bases at V and 8 bases at J, with 13 bases between. Germline loops: CDR1 GTSNPN, CDR2 SVGIG (reference sequence). The CDR3 runs 13 residues. The CDR3 bases are TGTGCCTGGAGCGTACAGGGTCGCGAAAAACTGTTTTTT. Translated, it gives CAWSVQGREKLFF.

The chain combines TRBV29-1 with TRBJ2-5, with D maybe TRBD1 (6 bases). In germline, CDR1 is SQVTM, CDR2 ANQGSEA. The CDR3 sequence is 12 residues long. Between the trimmed V and J ends, which lost 7 bases and 5 bases, there was a span of 14 bases. CDR3: CSGTGQLETQYF. CDR3 coding DNA: TGCAGCGGGACCGGACAGTTGGAGACCCAGTACTTC.

This chain uses TRBV20-1 with TRBJ1-1; D possibly corresponds to TRBD1 (5 bases). Trimming pared 5 bases from V and 1 base from J, leaving 20 bases between. Germline V lookup: CDR1 DFQATT, CDR2 SNEGSKA (reference sequence). This CDR3 is 16 amino acids long. The CDR3: CSAPSLQRGKNTEAFF. CDR3 bases: TGCAGTGCTCCCTCACTACAAAGGGGCAAGAACACTGAAGCTTTCTTT.

The V gene is TRBV4-1, the J gene TRBJ1-2, with 8 bases that match TRBD1. This CDR3 comprises 14 residues. Germline CDR1 MGHRA, CDR2 YSYEKL. The junction had 13 bases not matched to a gene; V was cut back by 2 bases and J by 14 bases. The CDR3 loop is CASSQTWDRPRPTF. The DNA for the CDR3 is TGCGCCAGCAGCCAAACTTGGGACAGGCCACGTCCAACCTTC.

This chain connects TRBV9 to TRBJ2-2; 11 bases map to TRBD2. The trim removed 4 bases at V and 7 bases at J, leaving 6 bases unmatched. The CDR3 runs to 15 residues. Germline CDR1 and CDR2: SGDLS and YYNGEE. The CDR3 reads CASSKQGLAGGELFF. Here the CDR3 DNA reads TGTGCCAGCAGCAAGCAAGGACTAGCGGGCGGGGAGCTGTTTTTT.